Following are 4 T cell receptor beta chains from one sample sequenced in a study of OX40 agonist ivuxolimab in advanced cancers. Clones were read by immunoSEQ multiplex PCR, and TCRdb kept only the in-frame ones, dropping some. The sample contains tens of thousands of clones, approximately 86% of which appear only once. The specimen was CD4+ or CD8+ T cells sorted from blood, collected in a trial of the OX40 agonist ivuxolimab. All receptors come from an adult with an advanced solid tumor such as melanoma, head and neck, liver or kidney cancer.

The V and J genes are TRBV7-2 and TRBJ1-2; D gene uncertain. CDR3 length equals 13 residues. Germline-derived CDR1 and CDR2 are SGHTA and FQGNSA. Trimming cost V 5 bases and J 2 bases, with 9 bases left between them. The CDR3 is CASSPDKNYGYTF. Here the CDR3 DNA reads TGTGCCAGCAGCCCTGACAAGAACTATGGCTACACCTTC.

CDR3 region: CASSFGTANYGYTF. The CDR3 DNA follows: TGTGCCAGCAGCTTTGGGACAGCAAACTATGGCTACACCTTC. The V gene is TRBV7-8, the J gene TRBJ1-2; TRBD1 matches at 7 bases. Germline V gene sequence: CDR1 SGHVS, CDR2 FQNEAQ. V lost 3 bases, J lost 2 bases, and 3 bases stayed unmatched. The CDR3 runs 14 residues.

The chain recombines TRBV4-2 with TRBJ1-3; D is possibly TRBD1 (5 bases). The CDR3 covers 13 residues. Between the trimmed V and J ends, which lost 11 bases and 3 bases, there was a span of 14 bases. CDR1 LGHNA and CDR2 YNFKEQ come from the germline V gene. The CDR3 sequence is CAPDGGYGNTIYF. CDR3 DNA: TGTGCCCCCGACGGGGGTTATGGAAACACCATATATTTT.

The chain recombines TRBV5-1 with TRBJ2-7; 7 positions agree with TRBD2. From germline, CDR1 is SGHRS and CDR2 YFSETQ. The J segment lost 0 bases and the V segment lost 0 bases, leaving 12 bases of the junction unmatched. The CDR3 has 18 residues. The chain's CDR3 is CASSLAPLGRGNSYEQYF. The DNA for the CDR3 is TGCGCCAGCAGCTTGGCCCCTTTGGGGCGGGGGAACTCCTACGAGCAGTACTTC.